Listed here are 24 T cell receptor beta chains from one sample, sequenced in a study of CD8 T cells in ankylosing spondylitis. MiXCR, run by TCRdb on the 5' RACE reads, gives a single entry per CDR3 protein. The sample carries roughly 97,000 distinct CDR3 sequences, about 8.5% recorded once. What was sequenced was blood, either unsorted or a sorted T cell fraction (not recorded which). The receptors come from a male donor with ankylosing spondylitis or in good health (not recorded which).

This clonotype was seen many times. V is TRBV29-1 and J is TRBJ2-7, with 11 bases matching TRBD2. J gave up 4 bases and V 1 base, and 9 bases lay outside the gene matches. This CDR3 is 16 amino acids long. The germline gives CDR1 SQVTM, CDR2 ANQGSEA. The CDR3 DNA follows: TGCAGCGTTGAAGGGGGAACTAGCGGGAGTGGGTACGAGCAGTACTTC. Translated: CSVEGGTSGSGYEQYF.

This clonotype was counted ten times or more. This chain links TRBV7-2 with TRBJ1-1; D is unresolved. Germline CDR1 is SGHTA and CDR2 is FQGNSA. This CDR3 is built from 13 residues. V was shortened by 2 bases and J by 3 bases, with 7 bases between the two germline ends. CDR3 DNA: TGTGCCAGCAGCTTATACGGGGACACTGAAGCTTTCTTT. Its translation is CASSLYGDTEAFF.

This clonotype was seen at least ten times. The chain carries TRBV4-3 and TRBJ1-5, with D unresolved. Per germline, CDR1 LGHNA and CDR2 YSLEER. The length of the CDR3 is 13 residues. Deletions cut 2 bases from V and 6 bases from J, with 8 bases between. CDR3 sequence: CASSQTDGQPQHF. In DNA, the CDR3 is TGCGCCAGCAGCCAAACCGACGGTCAGCCCCAGCATTTT.

There are a few counts of this clonotype. This chain connects TRBV29-1 to TRBJ1-4; 9 nucleotides match TRBD1. V lost 6 bases and J lost 6; bases outside the gene matches: 8. There are 14 residues in the CDR3. CDR1 and CDR2 (germline): SQVTM, ANQGSEA. The DNA for the CDR3 is TGCAGCGTAGTTAACCGGGACAGGGATGAAAAACTGTTTTTT. Its protein product is CSVVNRDRDEKLFF.

This chain joins TRBV20-1 and TRBJ2-2; TRBD2 agrees at 11 bases. CDR3 length: 17 amino acids. CDR1 and CDR2 from the germline V gene are DFQATT and SNEGSKA (reference sequence). V lost 2 bases to trimming and J lost 2 bases; unmatched junction nucleotides: 7. CDR3 sequence reads: CSARPPLAGGNTGELFF. For the CDR3, the DNA is TGCAGTGCTAGACCCCCGCTAGCGGGAGGTAACACCGGGGAGCTGTTTTTT.

This clonotype was observed at least ten times. The chain is built from TRBV4-2 and TRBJ2-1; 7 bases match TRBD2. There are 15 residues in the CDR3. The germline gives CDR1 LGHNA, CDR2 YNFKEQ. The ends lost 0 bases at V and 8 bases at J; junction bases unmatched: 7. CDR3: CASSQDTGGGDEQFF. The CDR3 DNA reads as TGTGCCAGCAGCCAAGACACGGGAGGTGGCGATGAGCAGTTCTTC.

This clonotype was observed many times. The chain is built from TRBV19 and TRBJ1-6, with 9 nucleotides matching TRBD1. V gave up 7 bases and J gave up 10 bases; unmatched junction bases: 5. This CDR3 spans 13 amino acids. In germline, CDR1 is LNHDA, CDR2 SQIVND (reference sequence). CDR3 DNA: TGTGCCAGTACTGGGACAGGGTGGTCACCCCTCCACTTT. This codes for CASTGTGWSPLHF.

The chain links TRBV29-1 to TRBJ1-2; 8 nucleotides agree with TRBD1. The V gene's germline CDR1 is SQVTM and CDR2 ANQGSEA. The CDR3 sequence is 13 residues long. Trimming removed 6 bases from V and 3 bases from J; junction bases left unmatched: 6. In DNA form, the CDR3 reads TGCAGCGTCGCGACAGGGGCTGACTATGGCTACACCTTC. It encodes CSVATGADYGYTF.

This clonotype turned up a few times. At one of its ends the junction is not consistent with the germline gene, which may arise from a read error. This chain connects TRBV20-1 to TRBJ2-3, with 16 bases lining up with TRBD2. There are 19 residues in the CDR3. CDR1 DFQATT and CDR2 SNEGSKA come from the germline V gene (reference sequence). This chain's CDR3 is CCARTIPGTSGRAWDTQYF. Written as DNA, the CDR3 is TGCTGTGCTAGGACGATCCCCGGGACTAGCGGGAGGGCCTGGGATACGCAGTATTTT.

In this sample, this clonotype turned up a few times. This chain joins TRBV7-8 and TRBJ2-7; 8 positions agree with TRBD1. The V gene end was trimmed by 5 bases and the J gene end by 2 bases; junction bases not matched to a gene: 5. The CDR3 is 14 amino acids. Germline loops: CDR1 SGHVS, CDR2 FQNEAQ. CDR3 residues: CASSADRETYEQYF. The CDR3 DNA reads as TGTGCCAGCAGCGCGGACAGGGAAACCTACGAGCAGTACTTC.

This clonotype was detected many times. The CDR3, as DNA: TGTGCCAGCAGTGCCGACAAGATCCTAACGTTCTTC. It yields the protein CASSADKILTFF. The chain combines TRBV6-6 with TRBJ2-1; D is unresolved. The germline V gene encodes CDR1 MNHNY and CDR2 SVGAGI (reference sequence). The CDR3 is made up of 12 amino acids. V shed 5 bases and J shed 15 bases, with 17 bases lying between them.

This clonotype occurred many times. This chain joins TRBV18 and TRBJ2-5, with 9 bases identical to TRBD2. This CDR3 is 16 amino acids long. Germline V gives CDR1 KGHSH, CDR2 LQKENI. V shed 2 bases and J 1 base; nucleotides not matched to a gene: 5. CDR3 region: CASSPIAGDIQETQYF. The CDR3, as DNA: TGTGCCAGCTCACCAATAGCGGGGGATATCCAAGAGACCCAGTACTTC.

This clonotype was detected many times. V is TRBV6-7 and J is TRBJ2-1, with 8 bases matching TRBD2. TRBV6-7 is an ORF; its function is uncertain. The CDR3 extends over 14 amino acids. The CDR3, as DNA: TGTGCTATAGGGCGGGAGGTCCCCTACAATGAGCAGTTCTTC. The encoded protein is CAIGREVPYNEQFF.

This clonotype appeared many times. The rearrangement links TRBV20-1 to TRBJ1-5; 7 bases agree with TRBD1. Looked up from germline, CDR1 is DFQATT and CDR2 is SNEGSKA (reference sequence). This CDR3 has 14 residues. V trimming: 2 bases; J trimming: 0 bases; junction bases outside the gene matches: 1. CDR3 DNA sequence: TGCAGTGCTAGAAGGGGGCCTAGCAATCAGCCCCAGCATTTT. It encodes CSARRGPSNQPQHF.

This clonotype has at least ten counts. The rearrangement links TRBV9 to TRBJ2-2; no firm D call. There are 12 residues in the CDR3. The V gene's germline CDR1 is SGDLS and CDR2 YYNGEE. Trimming cost V 0 bases and J 8 bases, with 5 bases left between them. CDR3 sequence reads: CASSVVAGELFF. DNA for the CDR3: TGTGCCAGCAGCGTAGTTGCGGGGGAGCTGTTTTTT. Drawing the rest from reference TRBV9 and TRBJ2-2, the complete variable domain is DSGVTQTPKHLITATGQRVTLRCSPRSGDLSVYWYQQSLDQGLQFLIQYYNGEERAKGNILERFSAQQFPDLHSELNLSSLELGDSALYFCASSVVAGELFFGEGSRLTVL.

This clonotype was counted ten times or more. The CDR3, as DNA: TGTGCCAGCAGCGTAGCCCCGCAAGAGACCCAGTACTTC. This gives the protein CASSVAPQETQYF. The chain carries TRBV9 and TRBJ2-5; the D is unclear. Germline lookup yields CDR1 SGDLS and CDR2 YYNGEE. The CDR3 has 13 amino acids. V was shortened by 0 bases and J by 2 bases, with 5 bases between the two germline ends.

In this sample, this clonotype turned up many times. This CDR3 is CSASSGYTEAFF. CDR3 nucleotide sequence: TGCAGTGCTAGTTCGGGGTACACTGAAGCTTTCTTT. The chain uses TRBV20-1 and TRBJ1-1; D gene unclear. This CDR3 region has 12 residues. V was trimmed by 3 bases and J by 3 bases, leaving 8 bases between them. Germline CDR1 and CDR2: DFQATT and SNEGSKA (reference sequence).

This clonotype has ten or more counts. The CDR3 DNA reads TGCAGTGCTACCCGGGACAGGCGCCCGGATACGCAGTATTTT. Translation: CSATRDRRPDTQYF. V usage is TRBV20-1 and J usage is TRBJ2-3; the match to TRBD1 covers 8 bases. Germline V CDR1 and CDR2: DFQATT, SNEGSKA (reference sequence). V gave up 4 bases and J gave up 6 bases; unmatched junction bases: 9. The CDR3 runs 14 residues.

This clonotype was seen only once. A much more abundant neighbour one base away suggests this may be a read error. The CDR3 DNA follows: TGCAGCGTTGATATAATTCGGCGGACCCAGTACTTC. It codes for CSVDIIRRTQYF. The V gene is TRBV29-1, the J gene TRBJ2-5, with D uncertain. CDR3 length: 12 amino acids. CDR1 SQVTM and CDR2 ANQGSEA come from the germline V gene. The ends were cut back, 3 bases at V and 7 bases at J, with 12 bases in the middle.

The chain employs TRBV11-2 and TRBJ2-5; a weak D match, TRBD2 (5 bases). The CDR3 is 16 residues long. Germline CDR1 and CDR2: SGHAT and FQNNGV. V was trimmed by 2 bases and J by 5 bases, leaving 18 bases between them. CDR3: CASSLTRERLMETQYF. Written as DNA, the CDR3 is TGTGCCAGCAGCTTAACGAGGGAGCGCTTGATGGAGACCCAGTACTTC.

This clonotype was counted many times. The chain carries TRBV18 and TRBJ2-7, with a possible D match to TRBD2 (6 bases). Germline V lookup: CDR1 KGHSH, CDR2 LQKENI. V was cut by 4 bases and J by 5 bases, with 12 bases left in between. CDR3 size: 13 residues. The CDR3 reads CASSRRGLDEQYF. In DNA, the CDR3 is TGTGCCAGCTCACGGCGGGGTTTGGACGAGCAGTACTTC.

This clonotype has only a few counts. The chain links TRBV3-1 to TRBJ1-6, with unresolved D. The CDR3 spans 14 residues. The germline V gene encodes CDR1 LGHDT and CDR2 YNNKEL (reference sequence). V lost 0 bases, J lost 11 bases, and 11 bases lay in between. This CDR3 is CASSQDFSGPPLHF. The CDR3 coding sequence is TGTGCCAGCAGCCAAGATTTTTCAGGTCCACCCCTCCACTTT.

This clonotype was detected only a few times. The gene calls are TRBV6-2 or TRBV6-3 and TRBJ1-5; weak D call: TRBD1 (6 bases). The germline CDR1 and CDR2 sequences are MNHEY and SVGEGT. V was pared by 7 bases and J by 2 bases, with 15 bases between. The CDR3 loop spans 15 amino acids. The CDR3 is CASTTPGGGNQPQHF. CDR3 bases: TGTGCCAGCACCACCCCCGGGGGCGGCAATCAGCCCCAGCATTTT.

This clonotype occurred many times. The CDR3 sequence is CASSLNGQGADQYF. The CDR3 bases are TGTGCCAGCAGCTTAAACGGACAGGGGGCGGACCAGTACTTC. The chain recombines TRBV11-3 with TRBJ2-5, with 11 bases matching TRBD1. Germline trimming cut 2 bases from V and 10 bases from J; bases unmatched to any gene: 6. Germline V CDR1 and CDR2: SGHNT, YENEEA. This CDR3 region has 14 residues.